What follows describes a single T cell receptor (beta chain). Antigen specificity is unknown. This sample is part of a study of T cell responses to AZD1222 COVID-19 vaccine. Study-level findings and limits: CD4 TCRs covered the whole spike, strongest at regions 160-218 and 743-854.

Assay used: immunoSEQ multiplex PCR; TCRdb lists only in-frame clones, some missing. Found here are about 180,000 clones, roughly 88% of them singletons; the top ten hold roughly 7.7%. The sequence derives from an adult in good health. Sequencing used peripheral blood, obtained on day 0 of AZD1222 vaccination.

CDR3 residues: CASSVTGVTGNQPQHF. The CDR3 coding sequence is TGTGCCAGCAGCGTGACAGGGGTTACGGGCAATCAGCCCCAGCATTTT. The chain couples TRBV6-6 to TRBJ1-5, with 8 bases that match TRBD1. V lost 6 bases, J lost 2 bases, and 9 bases stayed unmatched. Germline loops: CDR1 MNHNY, CDR2 SVGAGI (reference sequence). The CDR3 contains 16 residues.